Here is one T cell receptor beta chain with its context. Its antigen is undetermined. These data originate in a study of T cell responses to AZD1222 COVID-19 vaccine. Whole-study context: Researchers grouped second doses given at about 4 or about 12 weeks into one pool.

The method was immunoSEQ multiplex PCR; TCRdb's version includes in-frame clones alone and lacks a portion of them. The table includes roughly 150,000 clones, 90% detected once. Study results and caveats: Spike was spanned by vaccine-associated CD4 TCRs, which were dominant at 160-218 and 743-854.

This sequence originates from an adult in good health. This specimen was peripheral blood, taken on day 0 of AZD1222 vaccination.

The CDR3 bases are TGTGCCAGCAGCTTAGGGCTAGCGGGTACCGGCGGGGAGCTGTTTTTT. It yields the protein CASSLGLAGTGGELFF. The V call is TRBV11-2, the J call TRBJ2-2, with 8 bases that match TRBD2. V shed 1 base, J shed 7 bases, and the junction held 8 bases outside the gene matches. The CDR3 spans 16 residues. CDR1 and CDR2 from the germline V gene are SGHAT and FQNNGV. The full variable domain, in which reference TRBV11-2 and TRBJ2-2 provide the parts outside the CDR3, is EAGVAQSPRYKIIEKRQSVAFWCNPISGHATLYWYQQILGQGPKLLIQFQNNGVVDDSQLPKDRFSAERLKGVDSTLKIQPAKLEDSAVYLCASSLGLAGTGGELFFGEGSRLTVL.